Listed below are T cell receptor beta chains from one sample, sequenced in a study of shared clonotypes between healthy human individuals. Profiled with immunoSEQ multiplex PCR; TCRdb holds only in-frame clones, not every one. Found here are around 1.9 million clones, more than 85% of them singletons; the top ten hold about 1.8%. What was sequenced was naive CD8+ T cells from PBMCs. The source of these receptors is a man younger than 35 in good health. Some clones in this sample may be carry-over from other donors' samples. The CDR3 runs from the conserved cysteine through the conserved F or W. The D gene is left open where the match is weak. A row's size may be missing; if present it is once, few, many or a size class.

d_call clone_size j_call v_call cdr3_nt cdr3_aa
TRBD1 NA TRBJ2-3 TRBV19 TGTGCCAGTTCGGGACAGGCCCCAGATACGCAGTATTTT CASSGQAPDTQYF
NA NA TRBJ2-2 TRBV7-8 TGTGCCAGCAGCTATAGGAGGGGAAACACCGGGGAGCTGTTTTTT CASSYRRGNTGELFF
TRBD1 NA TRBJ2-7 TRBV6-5 TGTGCCAGCAGTTCCAGGGACAGCTCCTACGAGCAGTACTTC CASSSRDSSYEQYF
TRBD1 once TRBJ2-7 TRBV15 TGTGCCACCAGCAGAAGGGGGCATGAGCAGTACTTC CATSRRGHEQYF
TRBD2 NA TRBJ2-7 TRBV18 TGTGCCAGCTCGGGGGGGGGACCGACCTACGAGCAGTACTTC CASSGGGPTYEQYF
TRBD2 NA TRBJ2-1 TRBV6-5 TGTGCCAGCAGTTACTATGTTACTAGCGGGAGAACTGAGCAGTTCTTC CASSYYVTSGRTEQFF
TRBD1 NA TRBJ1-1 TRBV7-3 TGTGCCAGCAGCCCCCGGGCAGGGGGCTGGACTGAAGCTTTCTTT CASSPRAGGWTEAFF
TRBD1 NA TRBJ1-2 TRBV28 TGTGCCAGCGGATTTCCGGGACAGGGCTCCTATGGCTACACCTTC CASGFPGQGSYGYTF
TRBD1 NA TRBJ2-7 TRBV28 TGTGCCAGCAGTTTAAACAGGGGTTCCTACGAGCAGTACTTC CASSLNRGSYEQYF
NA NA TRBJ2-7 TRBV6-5 TGTGCCAGCAGTTACGGGGTGCCCCCCCACGAGCAGTACTTC CASSYGVPPHEQYF
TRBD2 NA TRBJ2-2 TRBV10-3 TGTGCCATCAGTAAAGGTCCCGCGGGGCTAGCGGCGAACACCGGGGAGCTGTTTTTT CAISKGPAGLAANTGELFF
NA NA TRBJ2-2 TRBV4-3 TGCGCCAGCAGCCAAGATTCAGGCCCCGGGGGGCCATTGAACACCGGGGAGCTGTTTTTT CASSQDSGPGGPLNTGELFF
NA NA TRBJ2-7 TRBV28 TGTGCCAGCAGTTCAATGTGGACCCCAACCTACGAGCAGTACTTC CASSSMWTPTYEQYF
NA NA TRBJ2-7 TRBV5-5 TGTGCCAGCAGCTTGCGGTACAGCACCTACGAGCAGTACTTC CASSLRYSTYEQYF
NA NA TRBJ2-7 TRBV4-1 TGCGCCAGCAGCCATCCCGGTGGGGTTTCCTACGAGCAGTACTTC CASSHPGGVSYEQYF
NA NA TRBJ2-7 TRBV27 TGTGCCAGCAGTTTATCGGGGGGAGAGACCTACGAGCAGTACTTC CASSLSGGETYEQYF